Sequencing of this T cell receptor beta chain was carried out in a study of blood T cells in healthy people across ages. Study-level information: Per every two T cells, about one barcoded beta molecule was captured by template switching. Study results and caveats: Because donor CMV status was unknown, expanded clonotype changes were possibly confounded.

As to this clonotype: The antigen is unknown.

Together with a sample-barcoded 5' primer, a J-beta primer mix was included in a second PCR lasting about 7 to 11 cycles. A single record per CDR3 protein comes from TCRdb applying MiXCR to the 5' RACE reads. The sample lists 1.5 million to 1.9 million distinct CDR3 sequences, less than 45% seen once, with 4% in the top ten. Germline V CDR1 and CDR2: SGHRS, YFSETQ. J was trimmed by 6 bases and V by 3 bases; bases with no gene match: 13. The CDR3 is made up of 16 amino acids. The sequencing input was blood. This chain links TRBV5-1 with TRBJ2-3, with 7 bases lining up with TRBD2. The source is a woman aged 18-29 years in good health. The CDR3 bases are TGCGCCAGCAGCTCGACCCGGGACTACAGCCTTGATACGCAGTATTTT. Its protein product is CASSSTRDYSLDTQYF.